This T cell receptor (beta chain) appears in the sequencing data of a study of T cells in localized non-small cell lung cancer. Data came from immunoSEQ multiplex PCR; TCRdb stores just in-frame clones and leaves some out. The table lists tens of thousands of clones, about 91% of them singletons. CDR3 length: 16 amino acids. Germline CDR1 SGHRS, CDR2 YFSETQ. The trim removed 0 bases at V and 7 bases at J, leaving 11 bases unmatched. This TCR was sampled from a man aged 35 to 70 with stage I squamous cell lung carcinoma. This material consisted of peripheral blood, taken before any cancer treatment. V is TRBV5-1 and J is TRBJ2-7; 9 bases fit TRBD1. DNA of the CDR3: TGCGCCAGCAGCTTGGATCCCGGACAGGGGATGGGGGAGCAGTACTTC. Translated, it gives CASSLDPGQGMGEQYF.